This T cell receptor beta chain appears in the sequencing data of a study of T cells in pancreatic ductal adenocarcinoma. Trimming stripped 9 bases from V and 2 bases from J, with 8 bases between. The CDR3 is 12 residues long. CDR1 MNHNY and CDR2 SVGAGI come from the germline V gene (reference sequence). The data were produced by immunoSEQ multiplex PCR, yet TCRdb's version contains in-frame clones alone and is incomplete. In the table there are under 15,000 clones, roughly 88% of which are singletons. Selected pancreatic ductal adenocarcinoma patients had undergone surgery without neoadjuvant therapy.

The chain uses TRBV6-6 and TRBJ2-1; the D is unclear. The sequencing sample was made of PBMCs. This receptor was identified in a human donor with pancreatic ductal adenocarcinoma. CDR3 loop: CASERTYNEQFF. CDR3 nucleotide sequence: TGTGCCAGTGAACGGACCTACAATGAGCAGTTCTTC.